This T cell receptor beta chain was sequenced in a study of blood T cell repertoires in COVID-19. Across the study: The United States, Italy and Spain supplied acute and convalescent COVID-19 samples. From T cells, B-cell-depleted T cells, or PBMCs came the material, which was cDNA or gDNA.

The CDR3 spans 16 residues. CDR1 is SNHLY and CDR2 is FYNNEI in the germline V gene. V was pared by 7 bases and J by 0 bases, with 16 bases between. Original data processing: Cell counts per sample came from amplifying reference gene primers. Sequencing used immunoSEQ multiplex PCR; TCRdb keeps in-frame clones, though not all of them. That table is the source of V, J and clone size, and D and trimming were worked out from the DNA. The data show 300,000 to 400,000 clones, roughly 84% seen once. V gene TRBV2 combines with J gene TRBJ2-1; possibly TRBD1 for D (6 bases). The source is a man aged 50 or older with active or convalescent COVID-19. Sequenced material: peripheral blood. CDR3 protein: CASKPGQPSSYNEQFF. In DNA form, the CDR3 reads TGTGCCAGCAAGCCAGGACAGCCGAGCTCCTACAATGAGCAGTTCTTC. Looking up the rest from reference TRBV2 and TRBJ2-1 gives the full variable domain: EPEVTQTPSHQVTQMGQEVILRCVPISNHLYFYWYRQILGQKVEFLVSFYNNEISEKSEIFDDQFSVERPDGSNFTLKIRSTKLEDSAMYFCASKPGQPSSYNEQFFGPGTRLTVL.